The next 6 T cell receptor beta chains were all read from a single sample in a study of control samples from healthy donors and cancer patients. Assay used: immunoSEQ multiplex PCR; TCRdb lists only in-frame clones, some missing. The data contain around 120,000 clones, roughly 91% of them singletons. Source material: PBMCs. The receptors derive from a man over 45 with head and neck cancer.

The chain links TRBV6-5 to TRBJ2-1; 11 bases align to TRBD2. The V and J ends lost 6 bases and 7 bases, in that order; junction bases with no gene match: 8. The CDR3 has 15 amino acids. Germline CDR1 is MNHEY and CDR2 is SVGAGI. The CDR3 spells CASRLGLAVPNEQFF. CDR3 DNA sequence: TGTGCCAGCAGGCTGGGACTAGCGGTTCCAAATGAGCAGTTCTTC.

The rearrangement joins TRBV3-1 (or the pseudogene TRBV3-2) to TRBJ2-1; weak D call: TRBD2 (6 bases). Trimming took 0 bases from V and 3 from J, leaving 12 bases between them. The CDR3 sequence is 16 residues long. CDR1 is LGHDT and CDR2 is YNNKEL in the germline V gene (reference sequence). The CDR3 DNA reads as TGTGCCAGCAGCCAAGATCCGTGGGGGGTCTACAATGAGCAGTTCTTC. Translated, it gives CASSQDPWGVYNEQFF.

The chain employs TRBV7-2 and TRBJ2-1, with a tentative D call TRBD2 (6 bases). V lost 2 bases and J 5 bases, leaving 13 bases between the germline ends. The CDR3 runs 15 residues. Germline assignment: CDR1 SGHTA and CDR2 FQGNSA. This CDR3 reads CASSLLRGLNNEQFF. CDR3 DNA sequence: TGTGCCAGCAGCTTATTGCGGGGCCTTAACAATGAGCAGTTCTTC. Based on the CDR3 plus reference TRBV7-2 and TRBJ2-1, the full variable domain is GAGVSQSPSNKVTEKGKDVELRCDPISGHTALYWYRQSLGQGLEFLIYFQGNSAPDKSGLPSDRFSAERTGGSVSTLTIQRTQQEDSAVYLCASSLLRGLNNEQFFGPGTRLTVL.

V and J are TRBV7-2 and TRBJ1-1; 8 positions agree with TRBD1. Germline trimming cut 0 bases from V and 1 base from J; bases unmatched to any gene: 7. Germline V gene sequence: CDR1 SGHTA, CDR2 FQGNSA. The CDR3 is made up of 17 amino acids. The CDR3 is CASSLARGRWSNTEAFF. The CDR3 bases are TGTGCCAGCAGCTTAGCCAGGGGGCGTTGGTCGAACACTGAAGCTTTCTTT. Full variable domain (remainder filled in from reference TRBV7-2 and TRBJ1-1): GAGVSQSPSNKVTEKGKDVELRCDPISGHTALYWYRQSLGQGLEFLIYFQGNSAPDKSGLPSDRFSAERTGGSVSTLTIQRTQQEDSAVYLCASSLARGRWSNTEAFFGQGTRLTVV.

This chain uses TRBV9 with TRBJ2-2, with 12 bases lining up with TRBD2. The CDR3 has 20 residues. V shed 0 bases, J shed 5 bases, and the junction held 14 bases outside the gene matches. The V gene's germline CDR1 is SGDLS and CDR2 YYNGEE. In DNA, the CDR3 is TGTGCCAGCAGCGTAGGGCTAGCGGGGGGGTCCTCTTTGAGGACCGGGGAGCTGTTTTTT. Translating it yields CASSVGLAGGSSLRTGELFF. The variable domain in full, completed from reference TRBV9 and TRBJ2-2, reads DSGVTQTPKHLITATGQRVTLRCSPRSGDLSVYWYQQSLDQGLQFLIQYYNGEERAKGNILERFSAQQFPDLHSELNLSSLELGDSALYFCASSVGLAGGSSLRTGELFFGEGSRLTVL.

The chain uses TRBV7-2 and TRBJ2-7; 7 bases agree with TRBD1. Germline V gene lookup returns CDR1 SGHTA and CDR2 FQGNSA. V shed 7 bases, J shed 2 bases, and the junction held 8 bases outside the gene matches. The CDR3 sequence is 14 residues long. The CDR3 protein is CASTQQGLTYEQYF. CDR3 DNA sequence: TGTGCCAGCACCCAACAGGGGTTAACCTACGAGCAGTACTTC.